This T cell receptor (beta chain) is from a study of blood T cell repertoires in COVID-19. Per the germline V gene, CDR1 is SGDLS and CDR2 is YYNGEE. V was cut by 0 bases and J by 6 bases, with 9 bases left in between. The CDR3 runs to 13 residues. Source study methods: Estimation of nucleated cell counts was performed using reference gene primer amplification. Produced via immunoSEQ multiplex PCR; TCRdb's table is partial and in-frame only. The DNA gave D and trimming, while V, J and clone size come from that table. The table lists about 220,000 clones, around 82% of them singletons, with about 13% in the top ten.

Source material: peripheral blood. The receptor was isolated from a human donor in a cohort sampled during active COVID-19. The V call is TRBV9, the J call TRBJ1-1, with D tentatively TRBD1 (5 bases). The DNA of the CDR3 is TGTGCCAGCAGCGTAGGAGGGACTCCTGAAGCTTTCTTT. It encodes CASSVGGTPEAFF.